This T cell receptor beta chain came from a study of blood T cell repertoires in COVID-19. Study details: PBMCs, B-cell-depleted T cells, or T cells provided the cDNA or gDNA that made up the material.

The V and J ends lost 4 bases and 2 bases, in that order; junction bases with no gene match: 3. Germline V gives CDR1 LNHDA, CDR2 SQIVND (reference sequence). The CDR3 has 14 amino acids. Methods used by the authors: Amplification with reference gene primers provided the estimates of nucleated cell counts. Using immunoSEQ multiplex PCR, the repertoire was profiled, and TCRdb retains in-frame clones only, with some absent. V, J and clone size are those of that table, while D and trimming were read from the DNA. Of tens of thousands of clones listed, 82% are singletons. The sample comprised peripheral blood. The sequence was obtained from a man aged 50 to 59 with active or convalescent COVID-19. This sequence joins TRBV19 and TRBJ2-7; TRBD2 agrees at 9 bases. Here the CDR3 reads CASSKAGGPYEQYF. The CDR3 DNA sequence: TGTGCCAGTAGTAAAGCGGGGGGTCCCTACGAGCAGTACTTC.